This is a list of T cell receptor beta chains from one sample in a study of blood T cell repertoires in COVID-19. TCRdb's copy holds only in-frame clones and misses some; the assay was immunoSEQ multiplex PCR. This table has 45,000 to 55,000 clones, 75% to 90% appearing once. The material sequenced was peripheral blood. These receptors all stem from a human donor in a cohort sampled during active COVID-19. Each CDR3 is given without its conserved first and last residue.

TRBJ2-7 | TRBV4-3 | ASSQGPGGPYEQY
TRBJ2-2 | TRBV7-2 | ASSRGTTWETGELF
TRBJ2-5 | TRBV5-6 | ASSLLGARETQY
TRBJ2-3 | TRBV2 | ASSRDSLDTQY
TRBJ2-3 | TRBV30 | AWSGGTGQGTQY
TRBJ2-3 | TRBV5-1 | ASSLGLAGTDTQY
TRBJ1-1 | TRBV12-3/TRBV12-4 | ASSLSAQVEAF
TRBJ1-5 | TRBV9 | ASSPRSGNGEPQH
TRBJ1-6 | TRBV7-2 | ASRRGGDNSPLH
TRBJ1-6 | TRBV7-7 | ASSLGGIQGADSPLH
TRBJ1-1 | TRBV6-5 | ASRWLNTEAF
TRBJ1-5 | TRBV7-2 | ASSLGQKGQPQH